The 32 T cell receptor beta chains presented below share a single source sample, sequenced in a study of T cell changes during pregnancy in multiple sclerosis. TCRdb keeps only in-frame clones here, not all; method: immunoSEQ multiplex PCR. This sample has some 38,000 clones, with approximately 90% found just once. The sample here was CD8+ T cells from peripheral blood mononuclear cells, taken in the third trimester of pregnancy. These receptors all come from a female donor with multiple sclerosis, enrolled in a pregnancy study.

The chain links TRBV12-2 to TRBJ2-2; the D call of TRBD2 is as the table states it, not checked on the DNA. TRBV12-2 is shown as a pseudogene. This CDR3 spans 15 amino acids. CDR3 in DNA: TGTGCAAGTCGCTTAGGCCCCCGAGGGCCCGGGGAGCTGTTTTTT. Protein: CASRLGPRGPGELFF.

This clone was seen a few times. The chain uses TRBV27 and TRBJ2-7; possible D gene TRBD1, 6 bases. V was clipped by 4 bases and J by 5 bases, with 15 bases between them. Germline assignment: CDR1 MNHEY and CDR2 SMNVEV (reference sequence). The CDR3 length is 14 residues. CDR3: CASSSGARNHEQYF. The CDR3 DNA reads as TGTGCCAGCAGTTCAGGGGCCAGGAACCACGAGCAGTACTTC.

The DNA for the CDR3 is TGTGCCAGCAGCACCCACAGGGGGCCTGGGACAGATACGCAGTATTTT. Its protein product is CASSTHRGPGTDTQYF. The V gene is TRBV9, the J gene TRBJ2-3; the match to TRBD1 covers 9 bases. The CDR3 loop spans 16 amino acids. Looked up from germline, CDR1 is SGDLS and CDR2 is YYNGEE. V lost 4 bases and J lost 3; bases outside the gene matches: 9.

This clone was detected only once. The CDR3 loop reads CASSIGRGAEAFF. For the CDR3, the DNA is TGTGCCAGTAGTATAGGCAGGGGAGCGGAAGCTTTCTTT. V gene TRBV19 combines with J gene TRBJ1-1; TRBD1 is a possible D gene (6 bases). The CDR3 runs to 13 residues. Per germline, CDR1 LNHDA and CDR2 SQIVND (reference sequence). V lost 1 base and J 8 bases, leaving 11 bases between the germline ends.

The CDR3 is CASSQPSGGNSLDEQFF. The CDR3 DNA follows: TGTGCCAGCAGCCAACCTAGCGGGGGGAATTCCCTCGATGAGCAGTTCTTC. This rearrangement joins TRBV11-1 to TRBJ2-1, with 11 bases matching TRBD2. CDR1 and CDR2 (germline): SGHAT, FQDESV (reference sequence). The V and J ends lost 5 bases and 8 bases, in that order; junction bases with no gene match: 14. The CDR3 totals 17 residues.

The chain couples TRBV2 to TRBJ2-7; 11 bases line up with TRBD2. V lost 7 bases to trimming and J lost 1 base; unmatched junction nucleotides: 6. The CDR3 length is 15 residues. Germline V gene sequence: CDR1 SNHLY, CDR2 FYNNEI. CDR3 DNA: TGTGCCAGCAAGCCGGGACTAGCGGAGTCCTACGAGCAGTACTTC. Protein sequence: CASKPGLAESYEQYF.

This chain links TRBV4-3 with TRBJ1-2, with TRBD1 as a possible D gene (6 bases). The CDR3 runs to 15 residues. V lost 3 bases, J lost 4 bases, and 15 bases lay in between. Germline V gene data show CDR1 as LGHNA and CDR2 as YSLEER. DNA for the CDR3: TGCGCCAGCAGCCAGGAAGGTGCAGGGGCCTATGGCTACACCTTC. This encodes CASSQEGAGAYGYTF.

This chain links TRBV28 with TRBJ1-1; D is perhaps TRBD1 (6 bases). V lost 5 bases and J 3 bases, leaving 13 bases between the germline ends. CDR1 is MDHEN and CDR2 is SYDVKM in the germline V gene. This CDR3 is 14 amino acids long. CDR3 sequence (DNA): TGTGCCAGCAGTCTCAGGGGCTTGGACACTGAAGCTTTCTTT. The encoded protein is CASSLRGLDTEAFF.

V is TRBV4-3 and J is TRBJ1-2; tentative D call: TRBD1 (5 bases). Trimming took 1 base from V and 5 from J, leaving 14 bases between them. CDR1 LGHNA and CDR2 YSLEER come from the germline V gene. The CDR3 runs to 15 residues. The CDR3 DNA sequence: TGCGCCAGCAGCCAAGTCACGGGGGGAGGATATGGCTACACCTTC. Protein sequence: CASSQVTGGGYGYTF.

The chain has TRBV5-8 and TRBJ2-2; D perhaps matches TRBD1 (6 bases). V was shortened by 4 bases and J by 7 bases, with 11 bases between the two germline ends. The CDR3 has 13 amino acids. Germline V gene sequence: CDR1 SGHTS, CDR2 YDEGEE. CDR3 sequence: CASSRQEFGELFF. CDR3 nucleotides: TGTGCCAGCAGCCGACAGGAGTTCGGGGAGCTGTTTTTT.

The chain is built from TRBV27 and TRBJ2-2; the match to TRBD2 covers 9 bases. Losses at the gene ends were 5 bases for V and 7 bases for J; bases not matched to a gene: 8. Germline CDR1 MNHEY, CDR2 SMNVEV (reference sequence). The CDR3 covers 15 residues. In DNA, the CDR3 is TGTGCCAGCAGTAGGGGCGGGGGGGCTGTCGGGGAGCTGTTTTTT. Its translation: CASSRGGGAVGELFF.

About this clone: This same CDR3 is encoded by further DNA sequences in the sample. The V gene is TRBV4-3, the J gene TRBJ2-7; perhaps TRBD1 as D (5 bases). The CDR3 is made up of 13 amino acids. The ends were cut back, 0 bases at V and 3 bases at J, with 6 bases in the middle. Germline loops: CDR1 LGHNA, CDR2 YSLEER. This chain's CDR3 is CASSQDQGYEQYF. CDR3 nucleotide sequence: TGCGCCAGCAGCCAAGATCAGGGCTACGAGCAGTACTTC.

This rearrangement joins TRBV7-3 to TRBJ2-3; 7 positions match TRBD2. The germline V gene encodes CDR1 SGHTA and CDR2 FQGTGA. The length of the CDR3 is 15 residues. After removal of 3 bases from V and 6 bases from J, the junction contained 9 bases not matched to a gene. The CDR3 nucleotides read TGTGCCAGCAGCTTGGGACTAAACTCTTTGGATACGCAGTATTTT. Translated: CASSLGLNSLDTQYF. Complete variable domain (other parts from reference TRBV7-3 and TRBJ2-3): GAGVSQTPSNKVTEKGKYVELRCDPISGHTALYWYRQSLGQGPEFLIYFQGTGAADDSGLPNDRFFAVRPEGSVSTLKIQRTERGDSAVYLCASSLGLNSLDTQYFGPGTRLTVL.

V usage is TRBV14 and J usage is TRBJ1-1; D gene ambiguous. The CDR3 contains 13 residues. CDR1 and CDR2 (germline): SGHDN, FVKESK. Trimming left V 4 bases short and J 3 bases short, with 9 bases between. The CDR3 DNA is TGTGCCAGCAGCCGAGCCTTTTACACTGAAGCTTTCTTT. As protein: CASSRAFYTEAFF.

V is TRBV12-5 and J is TRBJ2-2; D call uncertain. Germline assignment: CDR1 LGHNT and CDR2 FRNRAP. Trimming stripped 5 bases from V and 0 bases from J, with 10 bases between. This CDR3 has 15 residues. CDR3 region: CASGHENSNTGELFF. In DNA form, the CDR3 reads TGTGCTAGTGGTCACGAAAACTCGAACACCGGGGAGCTGTTTTTT.

In this sample, this clone turned up once. The V gene is TRBV2, the J gene TRBJ2-5; 7 bases line up with TRBD2. The CDR3 consists of 14 residues. With 5 bases clipped from V and 2 bases from J, the junction kept 5 bases outside the gene matches. CDR1 SNHLY and CDR2 FYNNEI come from the germline V gene. The CDR3: CASSPGGDQETQYF. CDR3 nucleotides: TGTGCCAGCAGTCCGGGGGGTGATCAAGAGACCCAGTACTTC.

This clone was observed a single time. CDR3 in DNA: TGTGCCACCCGGTTCTCGGGACAGGGATCCACTGAAGCTTTCTTT. Residues: CATRFSGQGSTEAFF. J is TRBJ1-1 and V is TRBV19; 9 bases align to TRBD1. In germline, CDR1 is LNHDA, CDR2 SQIVND (reference sequence). V was pared by 10 bases and J by 4 bases, with 13 bases of the junction left unmatched. The CDR3 is made up of 15 amino acids.

The chain joins TRBV7-6 to TRBJ1-5; D not certain. CDR3 length: 15 residues. Trimming shortened V by 5 bases and J by 4 bases, and 15 bases separated the two germline ends. The germline V gene has CDR1 SGHVS and CDR2 FNYEAQ. CDR3 nucleotides: TGTGCCAGCAGCGACGGGCCAGGAGGGAATCAGCCCCAGCATTTT. It codes for CASSDGPGGNQPQHF.

CDR3 amino acids: CASSYSRPAYQETQYF. For the CDR3, the DNA is TGTGCCAGCAGTTACTCGAGGCCAGCCTATCAAGAGACCCAGTACTTC. This chain links TRBV6-6 with TRBJ2-5; the D is unclear. There are 16 residues in the CDR3. Germline CDR1 reads MNHNY; CDR2 reads SVGAGI (reference sequence). The V and J ends lost 0 bases and 2 bases respectively, with 13 bases between them.

This chain links TRBV27 with TRBJ1-4; D may be TRBD1 (6 bases). The CDR3 contains 15 residues. Germline values: CDR1 MNHEY, CDR2 SMNVEV (reference sequence). The V end lost 6 bases, the J end lost 7 bases, and 18 bases lay between the germline ends. The chain's CDR3 is CASRNDRWGGEKLFF. The CDR3 coding sequence is TGTGCCAGCAGGAACGACAGGTGGGGCGGTGAAAAACTGTTTTTT.

This clone was recorded a few times. The chain is built from TRBV6-5 and TRBJ1-1, with D maybe TRBD1 (5 bases). Looked up from germline, CDR1 is MNHEY and CDR2 is SVGAGI. V was shortened by 5 bases and J by 4 bases, with 11 bases between the two germline ends. The CDR3 runs to 13 residues. The CDR3, as DNA: TGTGCCAGCAGTAACCCAGGGCTCACTGAAGCTTTCTTT. Protein sequence: CASSNPGLTEAFF.

The chain employs TRBV13 and TRBJ1-2; 9 positions match TRBD1. The V and J ends lost 5 bases and 4 bases, in that order; junction bases with no gene match: 8. The germline CDR1 and CDR2 sequences are PRHDT and FYEKMQ (reference sequence). CDR3 length: 15 amino acids. CDR3 nucleotide sequence: TGTGCCAGCAGCCCGGGACAGGGATATAGCTATGGCTACACCTTC. Amino acid sequence: CASSPGQGYSYGYTF.

The V call is TRBV10-3, the J call TRBJ1-5, with D uncertain. Germline CDR1 reads ENHRY; CDR2 reads SYGVKD. V was shortened by 8 bases and J by 0 bases, with 11 bases between the two germline ends. The CDR3 loop spans 14 amino acids. CDR3 nucleotide sequence: TGTGCCATCCAATCCGGTAATAGCAATCAGCCCCAGCATTTT. Encoded protein: CAIQSGNSNQPQHF.

The chain links TRBV7-9 to TRBJ2-7, with D possibly being TRBD1 (6 bases). The CDR3 length is 14 residues. Germline lookup yields CDR1 SEHNR and CDR2 FQNEAQ (reference sequence). With 3 bases removed from V and 2 bases from J, the gap between germline ends came to 11 bases. The CDR3 here is CASSFSEGAYEQYF. CDR3 coding DNA: TGTGCCAGCAGCTTCAGTGAGGGGGCCTACGAGCAGTACTTC.

In this sample, this clone turned up a few times. J is TRBJ2-2 and V is TRBV10-1; D is possibly TRBD1 (5 bases). The V end was cut by 7 bases, the J end by 0 bases, with 9 bases between. CDR3 length: 14 residues. Germline-derived CDR1 and CDR2 are WNHNN and SYGVQD (reference sequence). For the CDR3, the DNA is TGCGCCAGCAAGGACACTACGAACACCGGGGAGCTGTTTTTT. This translates into CASKDTTNTGELFF.

This clone was seen more than once but under ten times. The chain employs TRBV6-5 and TRBJ1-2; D might be TRBD1 (6 bases). Per the germline V gene, CDR1 is MNHEY and CDR2 is SVGAGI. V dropped 6 bases and J dropped 0 bases, with 11 bases sitting between them. The CDR3 loop spans 14 amino acids. The CDR3 nucleotides read TGTGCCAGCAGACCGGGACATCCTAACTATGGCTACACCTTC. Translating gives CASRPGHPNYGYTF.

The rearrangement links TRBV13 to TRBJ1-1; D call uncertain. Trimming took off 4 bases at V and 5 bases at J, with 11 bases between the two ends. CDR3 length equals 13 residues. CDR1 is PRHDT and CDR2 is FYEKMQ in the germline V gene (reference sequence). CDR3 sequence (DNA): TGTGCCAGCAGCTCCGGAATCGGGACTGAAGCTTTCTTT. This sequence encodes CASSSGIGTEAFF.

V and J are TRBV9 and TRBJ2-7; 9 bases are a match to TRBD2. The V and J ends lost 6 bases and 6 bases, in that order; junction bases with no gene match: 13. Germline CDR1 is SGDLS and CDR2 is YYNGEE. The CDR3 sequence is 15 residues long. CDR3 residues: CASTPGRSGGGEQYF. CDR3 DNA sequence: TGTGCCAGCACCCCTGGACGTAGCGGGGGAGGCGAGCAGTACTTC.

The rearrangement joins TRBV4-1 to TRBJ1-5; D possibly corresponds to TRBD1 (6 bases). The V gene lost 4 bases and the J gene lost 3 bases, with 13 bases spanning the gap. In germline, CDR1 is MGHRA, CDR2 YSYEKL. The CDR3 length is 15 residues. CDR3 nucleotides: TGCGCCAGCAGCCCTAGGACAGCTTACAATCAGCCCCAGCATTTT. This sequence encodes CASSPRTAYNQPQHF.

This sequence joins TRBV30 and TRBJ1-2, with 10 bases fitting TRBD1. V lost 0 bases, J lost 3 bases, and 7 bases stayed unmatched. Germline lookup yields CDR1 GTSNPN and CDR2 SVGIG (reference sequence). This CDR3 spans 16 amino acids. CDR3 DNA sequence: TGTGCCTGGAGTGTACCGACAGGGGGCGATTACTATGGCTACACCTTC. As protein: CAWSVPTGGDYYGYTF. Drawing the rest from reference TRBV30 and TRBJ1-2, the complete variable domain is SQTIHQWPATLVQPVGSPLSLECTVEGTSNPNLYWYRQAAGRGLQLLFYSVGIGQISSEVPQNLSASRPQDRQFILSSKKLLLSDSGFYLCAWSVPTGGDYYGYTFGSGTRLTVV.

The rearrangement links TRBV30 to TRBJ1-1, with 7 bases lining up with TRBD1. The V segment lost 0 bases and the J segment 0 bases; nucleotides outside the gene matches: 4. Germline lookup yields CDR1 GTSNPN and CDR2 SVGIG (reference sequence). This CDR3 comprises 15 residues. The CDR3 is CAWSVPGQLNTEAFF. The CDR3 DNA sequence: TGTGCCTGGAGTGTCCCGGGACAGCTGAACACTGAAGCTTTCTTT.

V usage is TRBV6-5 and J usage is TRBJ1-2; maybe TRBD1 (5 bases). Germline assignment: CDR1 MNHEY and CDR2 SVGAGI. The CDR3 runs to 14 residues. Trimming shortened V by 6 bases and J by 6 bases, and 17 bases separated the two germline ends. This CDR3 is CASRNRDSRHGYTF. The CDR3 bases are TGTGCCAGCAGGAACCGGGACTCTCGGCATGGCTACACCTTC.